Presented here are 9 T cell receptor beta chains from one specimen sequenced in a study of blood T cell repertoires in COVID-19. Sequencing used immunoSEQ multiplex PCR; TCRdb keeps in-frame clones, though not all of them. This table holds 85,000 to 130,000 clones, roughly 92% found once. Sequences were obtained from peripheral blood. The source is a man aged 55 to 70 with acute or convalescent COVID-19.

The chain carries TRBV7-8 and TRBJ2-1, with 8 nucleotides matching TRBD2. The ends lost 8 bases at V and 1 base at J; junction bases unmatched: 10. Germline CDR1 SGHVS, CDR2 FQNEAQ. The CDR3 has 16 residues. The CDR3 DNA follows: TGTGCCAGCTCCAATCTGGCGGGAGGATCCTACAATGAGCAGTTCTTC. This codes for CASSNLAGGSYNEQFF.

This chain connects TRBV5-1 to TRBJ2-2; D gene uncertain. The CDR3 sequence is 15 residues long. The V end was cut by 3 bases, the J end by 3 bases, with 12 bases between. Per the germline V gene, CDR1 is SGHRS and CDR2 is YFSETQ. CDR3 DNA sequence: TGCGCCAGCAGCTCGATGTTACAGTACACCGGGGAGCTGTTTTTT. This encodes CASSSMLQYTGELFF.

This sequence joins TRBV7-2 and TRBJ2-5; 9 bases are a match to TRBD2. The CDR3 has 14 residues. Germline lookup yields CDR1 SGHTA and CDR2 FQGNSA. The V and J ends lost 4 bases and 2 bases, in that order; junction bases with no gene match: 2. The CDR3 sequence: CASSSSGTQETQYF. The CDR3 DNA follows: TGTGCCAGCAGCTCTAGCGGGACTCAAGAGACCCAGTACTTC.

This clone was picked up a small number of times. The genes are TRBV7-9 and TRBJ2-5; the D gene is possibly TRBD2 (5 bases). Deletions cut 2 bases from V and 5 bases from J, with 21 bases between. The CDR3 sequence is 17 residues long. The germline gives CDR1 SEHNR, CDR2 FQNEAQ (reference sequence). The chain's CDR3 is CASSLSALLVLRETQYF. Here the CDR3 DNA reads TGTGCCAGCAGCTTATCGGCTTTACTAGTCCTAAGGGAGACCCAGTACTTC.

This clone has only one observation. This sequence joins TRBV5-4 and TRBJ1-3; TRBD1 aligns across 9 bases. Trimming cost V 0 bases and J 3 bases; bases outside gene matches: 1. The CDR3 is 15 amino acids. The germline CDR1 and CDR2 sequences are SGHNT and YYREEE (reference sequence). The CDR3 reads CASSLVTGGGNTIYF. The DNA for the CDR3 is TGTGCCAGCAGCTTGGTGACAGGGGGTGGAAACACCATATATTTT.

V is TRBV3-1 (or the pseudogene TRBV3-2) and J is TRBJ1-6, with D tentatively TRBD1 (5 bases). CDR3 size: 15 residues. V was pared by 1 base and J by 4 bases, with 8 bases between. Germline V CDR1 and CDR2: LGHDT, YNNKEL (reference sequence). This CDR3 is CASSQVRGYNSPLHF. CDR3 in DNA: TGTGCCAGCAGCCAAGTGCGGGGGTATAATTCACCCCTCCACTTT.

This clone appeared a single time. The chain joins TRBV19 to TRBJ2-1, with 8 bases aligning to TRBD2. CDR1 LNHDA and CDR2 SQIVND come from the germline V gene (reference sequence). The CDR3 is made up of 19 amino acids. The V and J ends lost 0 bases and 0 bases, in that order; junction bases with no gene match: 10. CDR3 DNA: TGTGCCAGTAGTATAGATCTATGGGGTAGCGGGAACTCCTACAATGAGCAGTTCTTC. Protein sequence: CASSIDLWGSGNSYNEQFF.

The V call is TRBV18, the J call TRBJ2-3; D perhaps matches TRBD2 (6 bases). The V and J ends lost 6 bases and 4 bases respectively, with 14 bases between them. Germline-derived CDR1 and CDR2 are KGHSH and LQKENI. The CDR3 loop spans 14 amino acids. The CDR3 region is CASSTRAGSDTQYF. The CDR3, as DNA: TGTGCCAGCTCCACCAGAGCGGGTTCAGATACGCAGTATTTT.

V and J are TRBV6-6 and TRBJ2-7; D might be TRBD2 (5 bases). CDR3 length: 15 amino acids. Between the trimmed V and J ends, which lost 7 bases and 0 bases, there was a span of 16 bases. Germline lookup yields CDR1 MNHNY and CDR2 SVGAGI (reference sequence). The chain's CDR3 is CASTPRRNSSYEQYV. CDR3 nucleotides: TGTGCCAGCACCCCGAGGAGGAACAGCTCCTACGAGCAGTACGTC.